This T cell receptor beta chain was identified in a study of post-analysis software for immune sequencing data. Study information: The disease courses covered relapsing-remitting, secondary progressive and progressive-relapsing multiple sclerosis.

This CDR3 is built from 16 residues. V was trimmed by 7 bases and J by 6 bases, leaving 19 bases between them. Germline V CDR1 and CDR2: MDHEN, SYDVKM. This clonotype was detected a few times. Its antigen remains unknown. The library was made from cDNA and included unique molecular identifiers. Each CDR3 protein gets one entry after TCRdb re-called the PCR reads with MiXCR. There are about 200,000 distinct CDR3 sequences in the sample; approximately 28% occur only once, and 3% to 3.5% lies in the top ten. General study findings and limits: Relative to controls, patients had 4 or 5 TRBV segments at higher frequency, with TRBV5-6, TRBV5-1 and TRBV20-1 among these. Multiple sclerosis patients had significantly lower normalized Chao1 diversity than controls.

This chain links TRBV28 with TRBJ1-6; a weak D match, TRBD1 (6 bases). The receptor's source is a girl under 18 with multiple sclerosis. The sequencing input was blood. This CDR3 is CASTPSGGAPNSPLHF. The CDR3 nucleotides read TGTGCCAGCACCCCATCGGGGGGGGCCCCTAATTCACCCCTCCACTTT.